The 9 T cell receptor beta chains presented below share a single source sample, sequenced in a study of T-cell memory formation after mild COVID-19. TCRdb reanalysed the 5' RACE reads using MiXCR and keeps one entry per CDR3 protein. The sample consists of some 320,000 distinct CDR3 sequences, more than 15% of them appearing once. Specimen: PBMCs or a T cell subset sorted from them (not recorded which). All receptors derive from a young man who had mild COVID-19 (a few samples of this study predate the infection). Cell type and time point are not known.

The chain joins TRBV5-6 to TRBJ2-7; D unresolved. Trimming removed 4 bases from V and 3 bases from J, with 11 bases in between. This CDR3 contains 13 residues. Germline values: CDR1 SGHDT, CDR2 YYEEEE. CDR3 residues: CASSLRSIYEQYV. The CDR3 coding sequence is TGTGCCAGCAGCCTGCGGTCCATCTACGAGCAGTACGTC.

This chain uses TRBV5-6 with TRBJ1-6; 9 bases align to TRBD1. Losses at the gene ends were 3 bases for V and 7 bases for J; bases not matched to a gene: 11. The CDR3 loop spans 17 amino acids. Germline V CDR1 and CDR2: SGHDT, YYEEEE. For the CDR3, the DNA is TGTGCCAGCAGCTCCTTTCGGGACAGGGTAATGAATTCACCCCTCCACTTT. Its translation: CASSSFRDRVMNSPLHF.

The chain couples TRBV7-9 to TRBJ1-6; the D gene is possibly TRBD1 (5 bases). CDR3 length: 15 amino acids. The V gene lost 3 bases and the J gene lost 5 bases, with 11 bases spanning the gap. CDR1 and CDR2 (germline): SEHNR, FQNEAQ (reference sequence). CDR3 nucleotides: TGTGCCAGCAGCTTTCGGCAGGGAAATAATTCACCCCTCCACTTT. Translation gives CASSFRQGNNSPLHF.

The rearrangement uses TRBV7-9 and TRBJ2-3, with D hard to call. With 0 bases removed from V and 14 bases from J, the gap between germline ends came to 9 bases. Per the germline V gene, CDR1 is SEHNR and CDR2 is FQNEAQ (reference sequence). The CDR3 spans 11 residues. The CDR3 is CASSLAQVPYF. For the CDR3, the DNA is TGTGCCAGCAGCTTAGCCCAGGTCCCGTATTTT.

The sample holds one count of this clonotype. The chain joins TRBV5-1 to TRBJ2-1, with D possibly TRBD1 on 5 matching bases. Trimming stripped 0 bases from V and 14 bases from J, with 12 bases between. Germline values: CDR1 SGHRS, CDR2 YFSETQ. This CDR3 region has 12 residues. CDR3 region: CASSLEFGREFF. CDR3 DNA sequence: TGCGCCAGCAGCTTGGAGTTTGGCAGGGAGTTCTTC. Full variable domain (rest looked up from reference TRBV5-1 and TRBJ2-1): KAGVTQTPRYLIKTRGQQVTLSCSPISGHRSVSWYQQTPGQGLQFLFEYFSETQRNKGNFPGRFSGRQFSNSRSEMNVSTLELGDSALYLCASSLEFGREFFGPGTRLTVL.

This clonotype has just a few counts. V gene TRBV10-3 combines with J gene TRBJ1-5; D is unresolved. The CDR3 extends over 14 amino acids. The germline V gene has CDR1 ENHRY and CDR2 SYGVKD. Between the trimmed V and J ends, which lost 10 bases and 4 bases, there was a span of 17 bases. For the CDR3, the DNA is TGTGCCACGCGCCATATCGGGGATAATCAGCCCCAGCATTTT. Protein: CATRHIGDNQPQHF.

This chain joins TRBV18 and TRBJ1-2; the match to TRBD1 covers 12 bases. CDR1 is KGHSH and CDR2 is LQKENI in the germline V gene. The V segment lost 3 bases and the J segment 4 bases; nucleotides outside the gene matches: 3. The CDR3 consists of 15 residues. Here the CDR3 DNA reads TGTGCCAGCTCACCCGGGACAGGGGGCATCTATGGCTACACCTTC. Amino acids: CASSPGTGGIYGYTF.

This clonotype was found many times. The chain couples TRBV4-1 to TRBJ2-7; D uncertain. Germline CDR1 and CDR2: MGHRA and YSYEKL. Trimming removed 1 base at V and 0 bases at J, with 13 bases between. CDR3 length equals 16 residues. The CDR3 here is CASSQVASPRSYEQYF. The CDR3 DNA reads as TGCGCCAGCAGCCAAGTGGCCAGTCCCCGCTCCTACGAGCAGTACTTC.

There are a few counts of this clonotype. The gene calls are TRBV6-2 or TRBV6-3 and TRBJ2-7, with 8 bases fitting TRBD1. The germline gives CDR1 MNHEY, CDR2 SVGEGT. J lost 5 bases, V lost 2 bases, and 5 bases had no gene match. This CDR3 region has 14 residues. CDR3 in DNA: TGTGCCAGCAGTTACGACAGGGGAGCCGACGAGCAGTACTTC. This sequence encodes CASSYDRGADEQYF.